This passage covers 5 T cell receptor beta chains from one sample sequenced in a study of blood T cell dynamics during melanoma immunotherapy. Sequencing was performed with immunoSEQ multiplex PCR; in TCRdb, only in-frame clones are kept and a portion is missing. The table includes under 3,500 clones, 87% detected once. The time point was: week 3, after first cycle of checkpoint inhibitor. Sequencing used blood, obtained from a patient treated with checkpoint blockade. The receptor source for this set is a human donor with melanoma.

V gene TRBV15 combines with J gene TRBJ1-2, with 10 nucleotides matching TRBD1. V lost 0 bases to trimming and J lost 7 bases; unmatched junction nucleotides: 5. In germline, CDR1 is LNHNV, CDR2 YYDKDF (reference sequence). The CDR3 has 15 residues. The CDR3 DNA reads as TGTGCCACCAGCAGAGATAGGGGACAGGGGTTTGGCTACACCTTC. As protein: CATSRDRGQGFGYTF.

The J gene is TRBJ2-1, the V gene TRBV4-3; D gene uncertain. This CDR3 spans 16 amino acids. The germline gives CDR1 LGHNA, CDR2 YSLEER. V gave up 0 bases and J gave up 0 bases, with 9 bases separating them. In nucleotides, the CDR3 is TGCGCCAGCAGCCAAGAGGTGGAGAGCTCCTACAATGAGCAGTTCTTC. Its translation: CASSQEVESSYNEQFF.

This chain links TRBV4-2 with TRBJ2-3; D is undetermined. Per germline, CDR1 LGHNA and CDR2 YNFKEQ. Trimming left V 4 bases short and J 6 bases short, with 14 bases between. This CDR3 is built from 14 residues. In nucleotides, the CDR3 is TGTGCCAGCAGCCCCTGGTCGCGCCGCGATACGCAGTATTTT. The encoded protein is CASSPWSRRDTQYF.

In its sample, this clone was seen a few times. The genes are TRBV6-6 and TRBJ2-7; tentative D call: TRBD1 (5 bases). The germline V and J ends were trimmed by 10 bases and 10 bases, with 11 bases remaining between them. This CDR3 is built from 9 residues. Looked up from germline, CDR1 is MNHNY and CDR2 is SVGAGI (reference sequence). The CDR3 spells CANPGIQYF. CDR3 in DNA: TGTGCCAACCCAGGGATACAGTACTTC.

This chain links TRBV5-2 with TRBJ2-7; TRBD2 was called by the table and not checked on the DNA. TRBV5-2 is flagged as a pseudogene. This CDR3 spans 14 amino acids. This CDR3 is CASSQERGDYEQYF. Written as DNA, the CDR3 is TGCGCCAGCAGCCAAGAACGGGGAGACTACGAGCAGTACTTC.